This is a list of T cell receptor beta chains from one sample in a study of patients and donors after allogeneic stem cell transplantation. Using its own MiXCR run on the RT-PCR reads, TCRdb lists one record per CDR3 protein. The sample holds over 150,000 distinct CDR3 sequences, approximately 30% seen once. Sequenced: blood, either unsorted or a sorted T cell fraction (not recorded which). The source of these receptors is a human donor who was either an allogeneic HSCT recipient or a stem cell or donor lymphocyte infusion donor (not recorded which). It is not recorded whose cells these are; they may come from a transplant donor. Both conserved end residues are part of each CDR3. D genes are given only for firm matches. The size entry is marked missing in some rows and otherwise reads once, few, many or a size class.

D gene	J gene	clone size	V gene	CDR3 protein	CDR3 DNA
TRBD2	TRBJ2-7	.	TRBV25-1	CASSEYLLAEPYEQYF	TGTGCCAGCAGTGAATATCTCCTAGCGGAACCCTACGAGCAGTACTTC
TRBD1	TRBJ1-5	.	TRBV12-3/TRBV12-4	CASSLQGAGNQPQHF	TGTGCCAGCAGTTTACAGGGGGCCGGCAATCAGCCCCAGCATTTT
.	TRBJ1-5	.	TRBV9	CASTGGLRPQHF	TGTGCCAGCACCGGAGGTCTTCGGCCCCAGCATTTT
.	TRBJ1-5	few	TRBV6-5	CASSSRGSPQHF	TGTGCCAGCTCCAGCCGGGGATCGCCCCAGCATTTT
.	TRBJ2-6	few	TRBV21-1	CASSKGPGGPTISGANVLTF	TGTGCCAGCAGCAAAGGTCCCGGGGGCCCAACCATATCTGGGGCCAACGTCCTGACTTTC
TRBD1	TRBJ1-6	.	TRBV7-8	CASSLSTGPTNSPLHF	TGTGCCAGCAGCTTATCGACAGGGCCGACTAATTCACCCCTCCACTTT
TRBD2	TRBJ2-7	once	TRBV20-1	CSAPSGRLPYEQYF	TGCAGTGCCCCAAGCGGGAGGCTACCCTACGAGCAGTACTTC
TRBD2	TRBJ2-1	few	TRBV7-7	CASSPRGTSGSRSYNEQFF	TGTGCTAGCAGCCCTCGAGGGACTAGCGGGAGTCGCTCCTACAATGAGCAGTTCTTC
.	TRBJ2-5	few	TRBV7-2	CASSLGLTTETQYF	TGTGCCAGCAGCTTGGGTCTAACCACTGAGACCCAGTACTTC
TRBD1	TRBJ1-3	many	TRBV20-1	CSGPDRNSGNTIYF	TGCAGTGGTCCGGACAGGAACTCTGGAAACACCATATATTTT
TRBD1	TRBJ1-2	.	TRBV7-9	CASSSRFGTGGSGYTF	TGTGCCAGCAGCTCAAGATTCGGAACAGGGGGCTCTGGCTACACCTTC
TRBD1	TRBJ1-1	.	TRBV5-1	CASSPALRDRAFF	TGCGCCAGCAGCCCCGCCCTCCGGGACAGAGCTTTCTTT
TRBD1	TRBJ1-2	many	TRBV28	CASRRDRGRNGYTF	TGTGCCAGCAGGAGGGACAGGGGGCGCAATGGCTACACCTTC
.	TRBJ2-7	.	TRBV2	CASSEAPRVEQYF	TGTGCCAGCAGTGAAGCCCCGAGAGTCGAGCAGTACTTC
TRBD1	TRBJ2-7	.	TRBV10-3	CAISESNRGHYEQYF	TGTGCCATCAGTGAGTCGAACAGGGGGCACTACGAGCAGTACTTC
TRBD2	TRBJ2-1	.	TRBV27	CASSLGTSGNEQFF	TGTGCCAGCAGTTTAGGGACTAGCGGTAATGAGCAGTTCTTC
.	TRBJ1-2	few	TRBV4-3	CASSQDGGSGYGYTF	TGCGCCAGCAGCCAAGATGGGGGAAGTGGCTATGGCTACACCTTC
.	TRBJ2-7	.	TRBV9	CASSVRSFREQYF	TGTGCCAGCAGCGTACGAAGTTTCCGCGAGCAGTACTTC
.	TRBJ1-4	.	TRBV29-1	CSGLGGGEKLFF	TGCAGCGGTCTCGGGGGGGGTGAAAAACTGTTTTTT
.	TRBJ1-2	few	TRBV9	CASSVGDLGYTF	TGTGCCAGCAGCGTTGGGGACCTAGGCTACACCTTC
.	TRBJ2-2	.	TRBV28	CASEGVVTGELFF	TGTGCCAGCGAGGGCGTGGTCACCGGGGAGCTGTTTTTT
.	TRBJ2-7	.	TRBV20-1	CSASDFLRTYEQYF	TGCAGTGCTAGCGACTTTTTAAGGACCTACGAGCAGTACTTC
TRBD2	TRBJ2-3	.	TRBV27	CASSLLAGVTDTQYF	TGTGCCAGCAGTTTGTTAGCGGGAGTTACAGATACGCAGTATTTT
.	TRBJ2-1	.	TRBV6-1	CASSEAERPHEQFF	TGTGCCAGCAGTGAAGCGGAGAGGCCCCATGAGCAGTTCTTC
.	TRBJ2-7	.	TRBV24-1	CATSGTSSYEQYF	TGTGCCACCAGTGGAACCAGCTCCTACGAGCAGTACTTC
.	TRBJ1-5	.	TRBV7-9	CASSWSDSNQPQHF	TGTGCCAGCAGCTGGTCAGATAGCAATCAGCCCCAGCATTTT
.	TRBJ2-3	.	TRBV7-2	CASTLTGPILYTDTQYF	TGTGCCAGCACCCTAACGGGCCCCATTCTCTACACAGATACGCAGTATTTT
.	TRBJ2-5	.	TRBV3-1	CASSPEAQETQYF	TGTGCCAGCAGCCCCGAGGCTCAAGAGACCCAGTACTTC
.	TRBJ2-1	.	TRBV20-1	CSAKGKSSYNEQFF	TGCAGTGCAAAAGGGAAGAGCTCCTACAATGAGCAGTTCTTC
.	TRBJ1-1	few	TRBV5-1	CASSLGVGANTEAFF	TGCGCCAGCAGCTTGGGGGTAGGGGCGAACACTGAAGCTTTCTTT
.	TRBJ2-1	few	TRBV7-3	CASSPRGGQFANEQFF	TGTGCCAGCAGCCCTAGGGGGGGACAGTTCGCCAATGAGCAGTTCTTC
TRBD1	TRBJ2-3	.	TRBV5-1	CASSSGQASTDTQYF	TGCGCCAGCAGCTCCGGACAGGCCAGCACAGATACGCAGTATTTT
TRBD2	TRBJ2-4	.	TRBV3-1	CASSQDSGSAGDIQYF	TGTGCCAGCAGCCAAGATAGCGGGAGTGCCGGGGACATTCAGTACTTC
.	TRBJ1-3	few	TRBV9	CASTAGGPSSGNTIYF	TGTGCCAGCACCGCGGGGGGACCTTCCTCTGGAAACACCATATATTTT
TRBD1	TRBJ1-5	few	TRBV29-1	CSVTEGGRNQPQHF	TGCAGCGTTACAGAAGGGGGCCGCAATCAGCCCCAGCATTTT
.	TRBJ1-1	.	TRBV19	CASSISGDGTEAFF	TGTGCCAGTAGTATCTCTGGAGACGGCACTGAAGCTTTCTTT
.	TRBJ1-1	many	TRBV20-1	CSVPGGNTEAFF	TGCAGTGTTCCGGGCGGGAACACTGAAGCTTTCTTT
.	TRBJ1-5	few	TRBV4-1	CASSQGGEGQPQHF	TGCGCCAGCAGCCAAGGCGGGGAAGGGCAGCCCCAGCATTTT
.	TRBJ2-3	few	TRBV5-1	CASSDDGGTDTQYF	TGCGCCAGCAGCGATGACGGAGGCACAGATACGCAGTATTTT
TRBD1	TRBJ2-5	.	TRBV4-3	CASSRYRDREETQYF	TGCGCCAGCAGCCGCTACCGGGACAGAGAAGAGACCCAGTACTTC
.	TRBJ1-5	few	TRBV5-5	CASSLAPLVQSQHF	TGTGCCAGCAGCTTGGCGCCCTTGGTCCAGTCCCAGCATTTT
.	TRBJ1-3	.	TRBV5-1	CASSPGTRLSGNTIYF	TGCGCCAGCAGCCCCGGGACCCGGCTTTCTGGAAACACCATATATTTT
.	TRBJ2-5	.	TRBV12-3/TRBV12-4	CASSPGLGQETQYF	TGTGCCAGCAGCCCGGGATTAGGGCAAGAGACCCAGTACTTC
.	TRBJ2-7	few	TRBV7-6	CASSPEGGSYEQYF	TGTGCCAGCAGCCCCGAGGGCGGCTCCTACGAGCAGTACTTC
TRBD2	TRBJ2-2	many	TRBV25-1	CASSEYVWREGNTGELFF	TGTGCCAGCAGTGAATATGTTTGGCGGGAGGGCAACACCGGGGAGCTGTTTTTT
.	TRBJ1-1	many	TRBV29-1	CSVLDSEAFF	TGCAGCGTTCTAGACTCTGAAGCTTTCTTT
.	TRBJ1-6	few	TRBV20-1	CSARGRQPTYNSPLHF	TGCAGTGCTAGAGGGAGACAGCCTACCTATAATTCACCCCTCCACTTT
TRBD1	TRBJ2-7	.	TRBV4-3	CASSRGDRVTYEQYF	TGCGCCAGCAGCCGAGGGGACAGGGTGACATACGAGCAGTACTTC
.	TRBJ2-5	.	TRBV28	CASSLLTGYQETQYF	TGTGCCAGCAGTTTACTAACAGGGTACCAAGAGACCCAGTACTTC
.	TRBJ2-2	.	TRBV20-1	CSVDSPSGGELFF	TGCAGTGTTGACAGCCCATCAGGCGGGGAGCTGTTTTTT
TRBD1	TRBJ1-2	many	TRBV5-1	CASSLEGQGAYGYTF	TGCGCCAGCAGCTTGGAGGGACAGGGGGCCTATGGCTACACCTTC
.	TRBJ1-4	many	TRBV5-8	CASSSLGDTTNEKLFF	TGTGCCAGCAGCTCCCTGGGGGACACAACTAATGAAAAACTGTTTTTT
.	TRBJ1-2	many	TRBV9	CASRPDSNYGYTF	TGTGCCAGCAGACCGGACTCTAACTATGGCTACACCTTC
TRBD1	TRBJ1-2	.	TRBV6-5	CASSYSKYLGTVGYTF	TGTGCCAGCAGTTACTCGAAATATCTCGGGACAGTTGGCTACACCTTC
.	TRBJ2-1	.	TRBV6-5	CASSYYPGVPYNEQFF	TGTGCCAGCAGTTACTACCCAGGGGTCCCCTACAATGAGCAGTTCTTC
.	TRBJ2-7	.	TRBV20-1	CSAMNRDLGEQYF	TGCAGTGCTATGAATAGGGATCTCGGCGAGCAGTACTTC
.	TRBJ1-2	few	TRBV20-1	CSARDGNWDGYTF	TGCAGTGCTAGAGATGGCAATTGGGATGGCTACACCTTC
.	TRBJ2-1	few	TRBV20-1	CSARGRWEVDNEQFF	TGCAGTGCTAGAGGTCGGTGGGAGGTTGACAATGAGCAGTTCTTC
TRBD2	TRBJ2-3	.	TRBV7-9	CASSPGLAKADTQYF	TGTGCCAGCAGCCCGGGACTAGCGAAGGCAGATACGCAGTATTTT
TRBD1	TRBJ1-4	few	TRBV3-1	CASSETSGQGEEKLFF	TGTGCCAGCAGCGAAACTAGCGGACAGGGAGAGGAAAAACTGTTTTTT